The text below deals with one T cell receptor beta chain. Its antigen is still unknown. This record belongs to a study of OX40 agonist ivuxolimab in advanced cancers. Study overall: Head and neck, renal cell, melanoma or hepatocellular carcinoma were the cancers that dose-escalation patients had. The study reported partial responses in three patients: one hepatocellular carcinoma, two cutaneous melanoma.

Clones were read by immunoSEQ multiplex PCR, and TCRdb kept only the in-frame ones, dropping some. The sample lists tens of thousands of clones; approximately 89% were seen once. Whole-study results and caveats: The authors did not determine the antigen specificity of the expanded peripheral T cells.

With autoimmune disease history or systemic immunosuppression, patients were excluded. The CDR3 extends over 18 amino acids. V dropped 2 bases and J dropped 4; count of bases not matched to a gene: 8. The V gene's germline CDR1 is MNHNS and CDR2 SASEGT. The sequenced sample was CD4+ or CD8+ T cells sorted from blood, obtained in a trial of the OX40 agonist ivuxolimab. The rearrangement joins TRBV6-1 to TRBJ2-2; 12 bases line up with TRBD2. The sequence was collected from an adult with an advanced solid tumor such as melanoma, head and neck, liver or kidney cancer. The CDR3 DNA reads TGTGCCAGCAGTGAAATAAGGGCTAGCGGGGGGGCCACCGGGGAGCTGTTTTTT. Protein product: CASSEIRASGGATGELFF.